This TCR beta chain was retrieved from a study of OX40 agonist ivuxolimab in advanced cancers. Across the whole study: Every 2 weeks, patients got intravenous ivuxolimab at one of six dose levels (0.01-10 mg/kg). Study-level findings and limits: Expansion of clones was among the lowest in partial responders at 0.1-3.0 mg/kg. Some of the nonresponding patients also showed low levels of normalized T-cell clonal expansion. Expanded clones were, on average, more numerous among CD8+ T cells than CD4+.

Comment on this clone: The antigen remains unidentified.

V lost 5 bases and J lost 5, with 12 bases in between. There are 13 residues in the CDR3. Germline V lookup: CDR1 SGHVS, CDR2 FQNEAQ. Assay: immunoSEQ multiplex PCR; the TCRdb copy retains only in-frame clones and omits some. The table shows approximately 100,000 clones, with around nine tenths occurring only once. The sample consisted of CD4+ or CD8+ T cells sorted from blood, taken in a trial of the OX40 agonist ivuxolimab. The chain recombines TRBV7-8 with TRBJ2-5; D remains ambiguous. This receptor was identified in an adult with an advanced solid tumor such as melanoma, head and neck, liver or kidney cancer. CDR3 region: CASSLHPVETQYF. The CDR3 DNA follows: TGTGCCAGCAGCCTCCACCCCGTCGAGACCCAGTACTTC.